Given below is one T cell receptor (beta chain) in context. This clonotype was counted ten times or more. The target of this receptor is not known. No base quality information exists; no much larger clone differs at one position. The donors were some 36 Caucasian individuals from Russia, aged roughly 6 to 90 years, who were systemically healthy. Approximately 11 milliliters of peripheral blood were drawn from each donor into EDTA-treated Vacutainer tubes. PBMCs were isolated by Ficoll-Paque density-gradient centrifugation, with at least 7 million obtained per sample. Total RNA, at least 6 micrograms per sample, was extracted from PBMCs with Trizol reagent. The percentages of naive CD45RAhigh/CD27high T cells were determined by flow cytometry on a PBMC aliquot from every donor. This specimen belongs to a study of blood T cells in healthy people across ages (dated by TCRdb to 2014 to 2015). With respect to the entire study: In model experiments, template switching captured roughly one uniquely barcoded TCR beta cDNA molecule for every two T cells. The study measured age-related changes in TCR beta repertoire diversity using deep sequencing normalized with unique cDNA molecular identifiers. Donors were grouped into four age groups: young (average about 15 years), middle-aged (around 39), aged (about 59) and long-lived (about 90). For two donors (one aged 18 to 30 and one aged 80 or older), the study analyzed two additional independent replicas of 1 million unique cDNA reads from the same blood draw. Summary of the overall study and its limitations: Bulk unsorted PBMC profiling prevented conclusive comparison of naive and antigen-experienced compartments. Observed TCR beta diversity per million T cells fell roughly linearly with age, and a significant reduction was already apparent by age around 40. A strong correlation was found between observed TCR beta diversity and the percentage of naive T cells measured by flow cytometry. Because the CMV infection status of the donors was unknown, age-related changes in expanded clonotypes may potentially have been confounded. Compared with the aged group, more naive CD4+ T cells, fewer expanded clones and increased TCR diversity were shown by the long-lived group, suggesting age selection. Estimates of total diversity based on one million sequenced T cells were considered lower bounds and underestimates.

V is clipped by 1 base and J by 7 bases, and the sequence between their germline boundaries is 12 bases long. The CDR3 spans 14 residues, from the cysteine through the phenylalanine. The CDR3 DNA has 42 bases and is translated from base 1. The CDR1 and CDR2 encoded by the germline V gene are SGHRS and YFSETQ. Receptors were amplified or captured by 5' RACE. Instrument used: Illumina HiSeq 2500. A second roughly 6 to 11 cycle PCR used a sample-barcoded 5' primer and a J-beta primer mix. A unique molecular identifier was introduced onto each TCR beta cDNA molecule by a template-switch 5' adaptor carrying 12 random nucleotides. Each sample yielded at least 2.5 million CDR3-containing paired-end reads. All of the RNA was converted into first-strand cDNA using the Mint cDNA synthesis kit, with a TRBC-specific oligonucleotide serving as the primer. Following uracil-DNA glycosylase treatment, all cDNA underwent a first 18-cycle PCR with the universal primers M1SS and BC2_uni_R. The study's own analysis went as follows. Each sample was normalized by randomly selecting 1 million high-quality reads, each carrying a distinct molecular identifier. Reads with shared molecular identifiers were discarded instead of being binned into consensus sequences. MiTCR, with a Q25 quality threshold and the strictest error-elimination algorithm, was used for CDR3 identification, clonotype clustering and error correction. A nonparametric unseen species model with Euler transformation was used to estimate a lower bound on total TCR beta diversity. The public sequencing data were trimmed at Q25 with fastp and processed into clonotypes with MiXCR by TCRdb, which kept only in-frame beta chains. Every distinct CDR3 protein forms one entry, paired with its most common genes and DNA. Clone size and V and J calls follow TCRdb, not the original study. The sample table shows more than 750,000 distinct CDR3 sequences, and about 29% are seen once. The ten largest clones take up roughly 10% of the sample.

These data were also filed under a second study, of T cells of mothers and their children. In that second paper, the authors write: Donors were nine systemically healthy Caucasian individuals: three mothers and their six children. cDNA synthesis used all of the extracted RNA, with roughly 1.5 ug of RNA in each 15 ul reaction. In the second PCR, the M1S primer added sample barcodes and 2-4 random nucleotides. Each mother yielded over 8.5 million TCR beta CDR3 reads and each child roughly 2.9 million reads. In both related and unrelated pairs, thymic selection shapes the output of TCR recombination in a similar way, with inherited differences having only a minor effect. Related mother-child pairs always showed normalized repertoire overlap that was slightly higher than in unrelated mother-child pairs, though the difference was never significant. No persistent microchimeric T cell clones were detected, at a sensitivity of around 100 clones per million clonotypes. The study used deep NGS to compare TCR beta repertoires of mothers and children, seeking features distinguishing related mother-child pairs from unrelated individuals. The mean age was roughly 40 +/- 4 years for the mothers and approximately 11 +/- 4 years for the children. Libraries were sequenced on Illumina HiSeq 2000 with 100+100 nt paired-end reads after adapter ligation with NEBNext reagents. To prevent cross-contamination, the mother and child libraries were prepared a month apart and were sequenced in separate runs. For each donor, between about 500,000 and 2,200,000 distinct TCR beta clonotypes were identified. Naive TCR beta clonotypes were estimated from low-frequency clonotypes matched to each donor's FACS-determined naive share, without sorting.

The clonotype was recovered from a woman aged 40-49 years in good health. The chain is made from TRBV5-1 and TRBJ2-1; no D gene is confidently identified. The sample consisted of blood. The DNA sequence is as follows: TGCGCCAGCAGCTTGTATTCCGTGGCGAATGAGCAGTTCTTC. Translated, this is CASSLYSVANEQFF.